The sequence of this T cell receptor (beta chain) was determined in a study of Tregs in tolerant kidney transplant recipients. Points from the study as a whole: Validation in larger populations is needed because few patients were studied.

CDR3 length: 15 amino acids. The V end lost 6 bases, the J end lost 0 bases, and 15 bases lay between the germline ends. Germline V CDR1 and CDR2: SNHLY, FYNNEI. In regard to this clone: Its matching antigen is unknown. The sequenced fragment ends 3 residues before the CDR3 boundary, so the rest is inferred from the germline J gene.

Repertoires were generated with immunoSEQ multiplex PCR, while TCRdb's copy carries only in-frame clones and drops some. The table lists 50,000 or so clones. V gene TRBV2 combines with J gene TRBJ2-7, with D tentatively TRBD2 (6 bases). This material consisted of CD4+ T cells from blood, taken before the transplant. The origin of this receptor is a human donor who received a combined kidney and bone marrow transplant. The CDR3 sequence is CASRRDFFSSYEQYF. CDR3 DNA (partial): TGTGCCAGCAGGAGGGACTTCTTCTCCTCCTACGAG. Variable domain in full (rest from reference TRBV2 and TRBJ2-7): EPEVTQTPSHQVTQMGQEVILRCVPISNHLYFYWYRQILGQKVEFLVSFYNNEISEKSEIFDDQFSVERPDGSNFTLKIRSTKLEDSAMYFCASRRDFFSSYEQYFGPGTRLTVT.